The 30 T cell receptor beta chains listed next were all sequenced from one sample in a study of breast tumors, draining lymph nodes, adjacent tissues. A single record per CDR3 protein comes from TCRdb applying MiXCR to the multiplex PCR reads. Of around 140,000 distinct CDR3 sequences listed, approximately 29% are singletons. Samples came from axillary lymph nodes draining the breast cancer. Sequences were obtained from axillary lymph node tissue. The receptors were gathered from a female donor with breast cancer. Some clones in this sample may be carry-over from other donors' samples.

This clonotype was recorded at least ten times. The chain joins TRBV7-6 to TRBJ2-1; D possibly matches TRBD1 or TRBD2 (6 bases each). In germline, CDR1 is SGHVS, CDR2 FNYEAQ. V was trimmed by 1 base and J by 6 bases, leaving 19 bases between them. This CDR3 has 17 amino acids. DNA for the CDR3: TGTGCCAGCAGCTTAGGAGGGGGTGGGGGGCCTACCAATGAGCAGTTCTTC. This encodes CASSLGGGGGPTNEQFF.

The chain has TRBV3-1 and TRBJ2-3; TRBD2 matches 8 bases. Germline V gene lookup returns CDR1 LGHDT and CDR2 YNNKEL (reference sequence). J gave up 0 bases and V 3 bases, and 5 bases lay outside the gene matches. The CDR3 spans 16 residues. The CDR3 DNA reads TGTGCCAGCAGCCAGCGACTAGCGATTAGCACAGATACGCAGTATTTT. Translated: CASSQRLAISTDTQYF.

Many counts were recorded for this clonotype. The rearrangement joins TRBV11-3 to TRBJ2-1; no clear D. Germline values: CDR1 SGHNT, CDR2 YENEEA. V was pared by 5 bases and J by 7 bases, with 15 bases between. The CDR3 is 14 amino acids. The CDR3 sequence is CASSAARASNEQFF. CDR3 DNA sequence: TGTGCCAGCAGCGCCGCTCGGGCTTCGAATGAGCAGTTCTTC.

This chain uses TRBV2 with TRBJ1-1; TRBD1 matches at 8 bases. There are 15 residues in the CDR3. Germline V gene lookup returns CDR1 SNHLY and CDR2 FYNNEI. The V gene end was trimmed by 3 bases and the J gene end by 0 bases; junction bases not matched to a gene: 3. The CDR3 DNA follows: TGTGCCAGCAGTGATTCGACAGGGGTGAACACTGAAGCTTTCTTT. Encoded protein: CASSDSTGVNTEAFF.

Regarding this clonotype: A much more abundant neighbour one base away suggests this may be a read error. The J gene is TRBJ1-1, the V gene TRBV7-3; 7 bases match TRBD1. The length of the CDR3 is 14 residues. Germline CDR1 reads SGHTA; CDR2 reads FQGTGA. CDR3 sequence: CANSSGQPLAEAFF. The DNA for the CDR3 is TGTGCCAACAGCTCGGGACAGCCACTGGCTGAAGCTTTCTTT.

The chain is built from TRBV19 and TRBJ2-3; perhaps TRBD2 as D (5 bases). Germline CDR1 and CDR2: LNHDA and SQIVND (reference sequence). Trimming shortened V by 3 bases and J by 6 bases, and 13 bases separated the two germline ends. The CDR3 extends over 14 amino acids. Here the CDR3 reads CASSIRRGADTQYF. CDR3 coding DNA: TGTGCCAGTAGTATTCGACGGGGAGCGGATACGCAGTATTTT.

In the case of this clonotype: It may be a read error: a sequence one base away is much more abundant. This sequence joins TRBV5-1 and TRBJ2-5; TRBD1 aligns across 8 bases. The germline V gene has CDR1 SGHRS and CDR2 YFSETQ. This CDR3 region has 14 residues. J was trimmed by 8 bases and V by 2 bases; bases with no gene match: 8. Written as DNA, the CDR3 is TGCGCCAGCAGCTTCCAGGGGGCCCAAGGCACCCAGTACTTC. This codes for CASSFQGAQGTQYF.

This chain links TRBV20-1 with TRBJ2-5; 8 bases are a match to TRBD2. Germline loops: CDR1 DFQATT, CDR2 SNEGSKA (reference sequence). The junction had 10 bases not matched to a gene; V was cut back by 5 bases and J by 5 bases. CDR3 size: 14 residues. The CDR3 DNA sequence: TGCAGTGCTCGAGGGTTTAGCGGGGCGGAGACCCAGTACTTC. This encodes CSARGFSGAETQYF.

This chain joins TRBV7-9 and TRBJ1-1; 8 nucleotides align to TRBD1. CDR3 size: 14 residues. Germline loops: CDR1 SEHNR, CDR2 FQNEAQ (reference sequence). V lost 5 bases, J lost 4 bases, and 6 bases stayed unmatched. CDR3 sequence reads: CASSPGQGGTEAFF. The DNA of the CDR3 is TGTGCCAGCAGCCCCGGACAGGGAGGCACTGAAGCTTTCTTT.

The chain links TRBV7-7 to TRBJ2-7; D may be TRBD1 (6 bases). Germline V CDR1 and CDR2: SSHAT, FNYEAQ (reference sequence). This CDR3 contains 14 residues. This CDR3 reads CARTSNGGPYEQYV. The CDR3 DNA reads TGTGCTAGGACCTCGAATGGGGGCCCCTACGAGCAGTACGTC.

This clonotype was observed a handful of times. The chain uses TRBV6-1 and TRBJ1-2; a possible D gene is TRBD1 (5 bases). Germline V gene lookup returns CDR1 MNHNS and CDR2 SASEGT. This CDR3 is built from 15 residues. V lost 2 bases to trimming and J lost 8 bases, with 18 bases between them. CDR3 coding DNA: TGTGCCAGCAGTGAATTAGCAGGGTTAGGGAGCGGCTACACCTTC. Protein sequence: CASSELAGLGSGYTF.

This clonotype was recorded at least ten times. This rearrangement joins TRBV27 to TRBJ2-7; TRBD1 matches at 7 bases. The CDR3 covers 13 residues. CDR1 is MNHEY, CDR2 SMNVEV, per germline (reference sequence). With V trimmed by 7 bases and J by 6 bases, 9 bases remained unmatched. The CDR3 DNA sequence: TGTGCCAGCATGCGGGCAGGGGGTCGCGAGCAGTACGTC. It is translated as CASMRAGGREQYV.

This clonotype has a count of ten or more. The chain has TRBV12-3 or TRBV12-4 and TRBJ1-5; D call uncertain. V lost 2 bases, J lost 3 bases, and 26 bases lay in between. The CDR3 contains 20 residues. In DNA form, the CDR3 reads TGTGCCAGCAGTTTATTAATCTTCCGGGCCTCAAACGGTATCAATCAGCCCCAGCATTTT. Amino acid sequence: CASSLLIFRASNGINQPQHF.

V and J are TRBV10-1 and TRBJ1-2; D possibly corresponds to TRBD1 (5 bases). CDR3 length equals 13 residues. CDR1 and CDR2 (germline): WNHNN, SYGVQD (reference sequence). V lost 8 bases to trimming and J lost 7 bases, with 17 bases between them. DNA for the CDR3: TGCGCCAGCCCGTCGGTAGGGGTTGGTGGCTACACCTTC. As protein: CASPSVGVGGYTF.

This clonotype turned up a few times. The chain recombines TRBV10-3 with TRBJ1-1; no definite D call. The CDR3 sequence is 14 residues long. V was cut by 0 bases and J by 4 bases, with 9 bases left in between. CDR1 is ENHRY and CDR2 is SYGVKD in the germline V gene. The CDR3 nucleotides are TGTGCCATCAGTGAGTCCTTAGGGAGCACTGAAGCTTTCTTT. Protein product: CAISESLGSTEAFF.

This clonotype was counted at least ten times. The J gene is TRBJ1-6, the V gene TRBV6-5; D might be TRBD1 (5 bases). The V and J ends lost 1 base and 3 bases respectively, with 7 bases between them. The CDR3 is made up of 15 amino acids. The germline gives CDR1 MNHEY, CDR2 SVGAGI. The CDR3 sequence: CASSYWQGYNSPLHF. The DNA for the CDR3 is TGTGCCAGCAGTTACTGGCAGGGCTATAATTCACCCCTCCACTTT.

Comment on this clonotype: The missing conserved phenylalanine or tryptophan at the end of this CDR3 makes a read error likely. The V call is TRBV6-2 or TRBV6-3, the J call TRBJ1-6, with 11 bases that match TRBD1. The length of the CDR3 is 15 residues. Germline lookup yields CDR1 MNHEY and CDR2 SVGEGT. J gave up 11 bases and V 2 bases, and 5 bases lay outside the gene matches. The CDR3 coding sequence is TGTGCCAGCAGTTACACGGACAGGGGGCGTCCACCCCTCCACTCT. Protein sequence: CASSYTDRGRPPLHS.

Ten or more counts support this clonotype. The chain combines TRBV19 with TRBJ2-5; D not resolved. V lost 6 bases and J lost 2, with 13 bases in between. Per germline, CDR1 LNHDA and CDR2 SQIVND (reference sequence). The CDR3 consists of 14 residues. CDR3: CASRNQHLQETQYF. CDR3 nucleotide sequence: TGTGCCAGTAGGAACCAGCACCTTCAAGAGACCCAGTACTTC.

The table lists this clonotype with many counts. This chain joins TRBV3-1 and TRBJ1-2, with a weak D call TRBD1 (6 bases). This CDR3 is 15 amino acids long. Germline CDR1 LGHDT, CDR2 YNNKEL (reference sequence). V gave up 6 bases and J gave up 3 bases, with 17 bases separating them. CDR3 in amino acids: CASSTKDRFYYGYTF. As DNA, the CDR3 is TGTGCCAGCAGTACTAAAGACAGGTTTTACTATGGCTACACCTTC.

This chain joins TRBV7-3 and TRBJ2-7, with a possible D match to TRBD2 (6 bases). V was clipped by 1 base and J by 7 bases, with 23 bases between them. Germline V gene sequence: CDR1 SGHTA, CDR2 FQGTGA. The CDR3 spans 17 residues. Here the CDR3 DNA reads TGTGCCAGCAGCTTAAAGCCGAACGAGGGGACTCTTCGAGAGCAGTACTTC. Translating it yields CASSLKPNEGTLREQYF.

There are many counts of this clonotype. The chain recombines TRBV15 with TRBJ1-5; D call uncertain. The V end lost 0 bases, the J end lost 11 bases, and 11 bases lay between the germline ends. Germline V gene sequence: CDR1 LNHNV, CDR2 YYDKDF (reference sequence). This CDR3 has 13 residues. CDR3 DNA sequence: TGTGCCACCAGCAGAGATACAAGCCGGTCCCAGCATTTT. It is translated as CATSRDTSRSQHF. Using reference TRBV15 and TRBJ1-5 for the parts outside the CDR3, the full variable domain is DAMVIQNPRYQVTQFGKPVTLSCSQTLNHNVMYWYQQKSSQAPKLLFHYYDKDFNNEADTPDNFQSRRPNTSFCFLDIRSPGLGDTAMYLCATSRDTSRSQHFGDGTRLSIL.

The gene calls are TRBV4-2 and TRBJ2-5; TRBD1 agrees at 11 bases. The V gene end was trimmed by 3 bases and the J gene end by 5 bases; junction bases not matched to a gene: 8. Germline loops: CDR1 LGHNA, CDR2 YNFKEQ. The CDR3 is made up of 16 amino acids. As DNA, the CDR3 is TGTGCCAGCAGCCAGCGGACAGGGGGCTTCAGGGAGACCCAGTACTTC. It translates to CASSQRTGGFRETQYF.

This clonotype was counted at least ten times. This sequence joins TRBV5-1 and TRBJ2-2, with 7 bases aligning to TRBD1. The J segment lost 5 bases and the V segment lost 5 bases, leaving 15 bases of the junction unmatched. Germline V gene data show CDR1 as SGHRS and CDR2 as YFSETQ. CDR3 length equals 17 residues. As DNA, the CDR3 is TGCGCCAGCAGACCTGACCGGAGACAGGGTAGTACCGGGGAGCTGTTTTTT. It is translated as CASRPDRRQGSTGELFF.

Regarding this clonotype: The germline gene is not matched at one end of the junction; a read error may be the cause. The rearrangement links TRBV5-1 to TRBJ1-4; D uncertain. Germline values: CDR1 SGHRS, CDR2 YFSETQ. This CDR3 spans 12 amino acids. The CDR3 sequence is CASSLGNEKLFF. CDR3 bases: TGCGCCAGCAGCTTGGGGAATGAAAAACTCTTTTTT.

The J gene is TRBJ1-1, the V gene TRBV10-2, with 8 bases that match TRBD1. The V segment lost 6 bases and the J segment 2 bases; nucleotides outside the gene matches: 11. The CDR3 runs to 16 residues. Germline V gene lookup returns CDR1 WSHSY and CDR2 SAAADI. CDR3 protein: CASRAVDRGRNTEAFF. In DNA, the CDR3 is TGCGCCAGCAGAGCCGTTGACAGGGGTCGAAACACTGAAGCTTTCTTT.

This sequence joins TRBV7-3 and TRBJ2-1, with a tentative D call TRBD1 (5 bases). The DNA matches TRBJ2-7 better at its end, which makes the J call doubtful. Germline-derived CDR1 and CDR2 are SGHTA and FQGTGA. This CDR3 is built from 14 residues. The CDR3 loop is CASSLGARYNEQYF. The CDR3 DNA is TGTGCCAGCAGCTTAGGGGCCAGGTACAATGAGCAGTACTTC.

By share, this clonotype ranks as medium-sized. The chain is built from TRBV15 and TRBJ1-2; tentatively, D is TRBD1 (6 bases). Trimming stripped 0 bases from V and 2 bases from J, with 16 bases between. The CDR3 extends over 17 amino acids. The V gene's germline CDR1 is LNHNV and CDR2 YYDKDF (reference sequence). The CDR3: CATSRDQQGLRNYGYTF. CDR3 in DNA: TGTGCCACCAGCAGAGATCAACAGGGTTTAAGAAACTATGGCTACACCTTC.

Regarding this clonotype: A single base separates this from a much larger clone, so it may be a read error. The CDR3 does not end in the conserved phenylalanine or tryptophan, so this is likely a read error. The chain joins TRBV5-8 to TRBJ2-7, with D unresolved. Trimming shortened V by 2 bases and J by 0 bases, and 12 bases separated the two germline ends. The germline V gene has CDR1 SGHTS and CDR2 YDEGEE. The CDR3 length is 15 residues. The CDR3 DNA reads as TGTGCCAGCAGCTTCGGGTCGGCACACTCCTACGAGCAGTACGCC. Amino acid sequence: CASSFGSAHSYEQYA.

The CDR3 DNA reads TGTGCCAGCAGCTTATCTAGGACGAAGGGAGAGACCCAGTACTTC. Translation gives CASSLSRTKGETQYF. The chain is built from TRBV7-9 and TRBJ2-5; D ambiguous. V was cut by 2 bases and J by 4 bases, with 14 bases left in between. The CDR3 contains 15 residues. Germline V gene sequence: CDR1 SEHNR, CDR2 FQNEAQ (reference sequence).

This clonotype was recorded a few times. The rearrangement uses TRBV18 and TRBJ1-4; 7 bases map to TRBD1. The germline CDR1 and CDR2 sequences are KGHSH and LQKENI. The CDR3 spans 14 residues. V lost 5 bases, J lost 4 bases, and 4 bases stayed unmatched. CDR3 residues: CASSRGQLNEKLFF. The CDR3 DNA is TGTGCCAGCTCAAGGGGACAGCTTAATGAAAAACTGTTTTTT.